One and the same sample provided the 2 T cell receptor beta chains below, sequenced in a study of blood T cells in healthy people across ages. Primers used in a second PCR of roughly 7 to 12 cycles were a sample-barcoded 5' primer and a J-beta primer mix. In TCRdb, the 5' RACE reads were re-called with MiXCR into one record per CDR3 protein. The sample has about 620,000 distinct CDR3 sequences; roughly 21% are singletons. What was sequenced was blood. These receptors all stem from a man in his sixties or seventies in good health.

The chain recombines TRBV20-1 with TRBJ2-3, with a weak D call TRBD2 (5 bases). Germline V gene data show CDR1 as DFQATT and CDR2 as SNEGSKA (reference sequence). The CDR3 has 14 amino acids. Trimming stripped 1 base from V and 4 bases from J, with 12 bases between. As DNA, the CDR3 is TGCAGTGCTAGAGGAGGGAGTGGCGCAGATACGCAGTATTTT. It translates to CSARGGSGADTQYF.

This clonotype has only a few counts. The chain recombines TRBV2 with TRBJ1-1; D gene uncertain. Germline assignment: CDR1 SNHLY and CDR2 FYNNEI. The V gene lost 11 bases and the J gene lost 1 base, with 11 bases spanning the gap. The CDR3 is 12 residues long. Here the CDR3 reads CAGTWENTEAFF. The CDR3 DNA is TGTGCCGGAACGTGGGAGAACACTGAAGCTTTCTTT.